Listed here are 15 T cell receptor beta chains from one sample, sequenced in a study of CD8 T cells in Susac syndrome. Reverse transcription of roughly 0.5 to 1 ug RNA was performed with random hexamers. TCRdb independently ran MiXCR on the immunoSEQ multiplex PCR reads; one entry per CDR3 protein. The table lists 80,000 to 95,000 distinct CDR3 sequences, 94% of them singletons. Sample: CD8+ T cells from PBMCs. The origin of the receptors is a human donor with Susac syndrome.

The J gene is TRBJ2-3, the V gene TRBV20-1; the D gene is possibly TRBD2 (6 bases). The V and J ends lost 3 bases and 7 bases respectively, with 14 bases between them. The CDR3 consists of 13 residues. CDR1 and CDR2 from the germline V gene are DFQATT and SNEGSKA (reference sequence). The DNA of the CDR3 is TGCAGTGCTAGCCCCAGCGGGCCCTATACGCAGTATTTT. It is translated as CSASPSGPYTQYF.

CDR3 nucleotide sequence: TGTGCCAGCAGTCAGCCCGACCGCGGGGAAAAACTGTTTTTT. Translation gives CASSQPDRGEKLFF. The chain recombines TRBV27 with TRBJ1-4; D not resolved. The germline gives CDR1 MNHEY, CDR2 SMNVEV (reference sequence). With 5 bases removed from V and 8 bases from J, the gap between germline ends came to 15 bases. This CDR3 region has 14 residues.

V is TRBV24-1 and J is TRBJ2-2; a weak D match, TRBD1 (6 bases). Germline V gives CDR1 KGHDR, CDR2 SFDVKD. The CDR3 extends over 16 amino acids. The V and J ends lost 4 bases and 2 bases respectively, with 13 bases between them. CDR3 sequence: CATSDSGQLNTGELFF. The DNA of the CDR3 is TGTGCCACCAGTGACAGCGGACAGCTAAACACCGGGGAGCTGTTTTTT.

V and J are TRBV20-1 and TRBJ2-3; TRBD2 aligns across 7 bases. This CDR3 region has 16 residues. Losses at the gene ends were 3 bases for V and 1 base for J; bases not matched to a gene: 10. Germline assignment: CDR1 DFQATT and CDR2 SNEGSKA (reference sequence). CDR3 in amino acids: CSASSLAAWGTDTQYF. DNA for the CDR3: TGCAGTGCTAGTTCCCTAGCGGCATGGGGCACAGATACGCAGTATTTT.

Note on this clonotype: Sequence at one end of the junction differs from germline and may be a read error. This rearrangement joins TRBV14 to TRBJ2-2, with D possibly being TRBD1 (6 bases). CDR1 is SGHDN, CDR2 FVKESK, per germline. This CDR3 contains 18 residues. CDR3 protein: CASSHKSLQGGNIGELFF. In DNA, the CDR3 is TGTGCCAGCAGCCATAAATCGCTCCAAGGGGGTAACATCGGGGAGCTGTTTTTT. Full variable domain (remainder filled in from reference TRBV14 and TRBJ2-2): EAGVTQFPSHSVIEKGQTVTLRCDPISGHDNLYWYRRVMGKEIKFLLHFVKESKQDESGMPNNRFLAERTGGTYSTLKVQPAELEDSGVYFCASSHKSLQGGNIGELFFGEGSRLTVL.

CDR3 loop: CASSQGLAGGYNEQFF. The CDR3 DNA reads as TGCGCCAGCAGCCAGGGCCTAGCGGGAGGGTACAATGAGCAGTTCTTC. The chain recombines TRBV4-3 with TRBJ2-1; 12 nucleotides line up with TRBD2. The CDR3 is made up of 16 amino acids. Losses at the gene ends were 3 bases for V and 4 bases for J; bases not matched to a gene: 4. CDR1 is LGHNA and CDR2 is YSLEER in the germline V gene.

The rearrangement uses TRBV14 and TRBJ1-2; D is unclear. Trimming stripped 4 bases from V and 3 bases from J, with 12 bases between. The CDR3 extends over 14 amino acids. Germline loops: CDR1 SGHDN, CDR2 FVKESK. The DNA of the CDR3 is TGTGCCAGCAGCCCCGCCGAGGGCTACTATGGCTACACCTTC. As protein: CASSPAEGYYGYTF.

V is TRBV11-2 and J is TRBJ2-2, with TRBD2 matching over 11 bases. The CDR3 spans 18 residues. CDR1 and CDR2 (germline): SGHAT, FQNNGV. J gave up 1 base and V 3 bases, and 7 bases lay outside the gene matches. The CDR3 protein is CASSFLAGGTKNTGELFF. The CDR3 DNA reads as TGTGCCAGCAGCTTCCTAGCGGGGGGTACGAAGAACACCGGGGAGCTGTTTTTT.

The CDR3 here is CAWSITGSYGYTF. CDR3 nucleotide sequence: TGTGCCTGGAGTATTACAGGGAGCTATGGCTACACCTTC. The genes are TRBV30 and TRBJ1-2; possibly TRBD1 for D (6 bases). The CDR3 extends over 13 amino acids. Germline CDR1 is GTSNPN and CDR2 is SVGIG (reference sequence). V was cut by 2 bases and J by 4 bases, with 11 bases left in between.

This sequence joins TRBV7-9 and TRBJ2-1, with 13 nucleotides matching TRBD2. The CDR3 runs to 17 residues. CDR1 is SEHNR and CDR2 is FQNEAQ in the germline V gene (reference sequence). J gave up 3 bases and V 5 bases, and 7 bases lay outside the gene matches. CDR3 residues: CASSLGGLAGIYNEQFF. CDR3 nucleotides: TGTGCCAGCAGCCTAGGGGGACTAGCGGGGATCTACAATGAGCAGTTCTTC.

The CDR3 DNA sequence: TGTGCCAGCAGCCCAGGACAGGGGGCCCTCTATGGCTACACCTTC. The encoded protein is CASSPGQGALYGYTF. This sequence joins TRBV7-9 and TRBJ1-2; 11 positions match TRBD1. The V and J ends lost 5 bases and 4 bases, in that order; junction bases with no gene match: 6. CDR1 is SEHNR and CDR2 is FQNEAQ in the germline V gene (reference sequence). The CDR3 has 15 amino acids.

This chain uses TRBV5-6 with TRBJ2-5; the D is unclear. V was cut by 0 bases and J by 2 bases, with 8 bases left in between. The V gene's germline CDR1 is SGHDT and CDR2 YYEEEE. CDR3 size: 14 residues. The CDR3 DNA is TGTGCCAGCAGCTTGGCCCCCAGACAAGAGACCCAGTACTTC. Translation gives CASSLAPRQETQYF.

The genes are TRBV7-9 and TRBJ2-3, with D perhaps assigned TRBD1 or TRBD2 (5 bases each). From germline, CDR1 is SEHNR and CDR2 FQNEAQ (reference sequence). Trimming left V 5 bases short and J 2 bases short, with 17 bases between. The CDR3 consists of 16 residues. CDR3 in DNA: TGTGCCAGCAGCCCGTCGGATCGGGGCCTCACAGATACGCAGTATTTT. This encodes CASSPSDRGLTDTQYF.

This clonotype occurred once. This chain links TRBV6-5 with TRBJ1-4, with no clear D. The length of the CDR3 is 14 residues. The germline V gene encodes CDR1 MNHEY and CDR2 SVGAGI. Trimming took off 5 bases at V and 8 bases at J, with 15 bases between the two ends. The CDR3 loop reads CASSPPGTFEKLFF. The CDR3 DNA reads TGTGCCAGCAGTCCACCGGGAACCTTCGAAAAACTGTTTTTT.

V is TRBV3-1 and J is TRBJ1-5, with D uncertain. Germline V gene data show CDR1 as LGHDT and CDR2 as YNNKEL (reference sequence). Trimming removed 0 bases from V and 2 bases from J, with 8 bases in between. There are 15 residues in the CDR3. CDR3 loop: CASSQDQAGNQPQHF. For the CDR3, the DNA is TGTGCCAGCAGCCAAGACCAGGCGGGCAATCAGCCCCAGCATTTT.